This T cell receptor (beta chain) was captured by sequencing in a study of cytomegalovirus exposure and HLA in healthy donors. Whole-study results and caveats: Excluded were some V segments that proved indistinguishable, including TRBV6-2 and TRBV6-3. TCR beta chain V- and J-gene trimming was linked, in a later analysis, to a missense variant in DCLRE1C.

This clone was counted many times. Its antigen is not identified. Researchers ran the PCR with 60 Vbeta and 13 Jbeta primers. Profiling relied on immunoSEQ multiplex PCR, and the TCRdb table lists in-frame clones only, not all of them. The repertoire holds approximately 160,000 clones, with around 80% as singletons. The CDR3 runs to 13 residues. Germline V gives CDR1 SGHAT, CDR2 FQNNGV. Germline trimming cut 4 bases from V and 4 bases from J; bases unmatched to any gene: 3. These donors, healthy bone marrow donors, were studied. Specimen: PBMCs. This TCR was sampled from a young woman in good health and CMV-seropositive. This chain joins TRBV11-2 and TRBJ2-7; 8 bases match TRBD2. The CDR3, as DNA: TGTGCCAGCAGCTCGGGGGGGCCTTACGAGCAGTACTTC. Translation: CASSSGGPYEQYF. The full variable domain, in which reference TRBV11-2 and TRBJ2-7 provide the parts outside the CDR3, is EAGVAQSPRYKIIEKRQSVAFWCNPISGHATLYWYQQILGQGPKLLIQFQNNGVVDDSQLPKDRFSAERLKGVDSTLKIQPAKLEDSAVYLCASSSGGPYEQYFGPGTRLTVT.